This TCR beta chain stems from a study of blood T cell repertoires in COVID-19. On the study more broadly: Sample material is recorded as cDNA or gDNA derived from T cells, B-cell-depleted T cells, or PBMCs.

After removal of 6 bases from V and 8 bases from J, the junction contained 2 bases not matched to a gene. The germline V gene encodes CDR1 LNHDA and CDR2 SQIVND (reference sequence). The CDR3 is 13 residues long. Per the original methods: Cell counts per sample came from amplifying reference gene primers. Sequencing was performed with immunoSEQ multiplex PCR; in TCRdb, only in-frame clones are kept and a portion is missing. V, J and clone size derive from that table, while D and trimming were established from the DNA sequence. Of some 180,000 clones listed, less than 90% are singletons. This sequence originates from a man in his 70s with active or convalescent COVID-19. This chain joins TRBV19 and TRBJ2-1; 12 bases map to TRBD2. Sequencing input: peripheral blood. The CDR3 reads CASRTSGSHEQFF. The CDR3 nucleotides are TGTGCCAGTAGGACTAGCGGGAGCCATGAGCAGTTCTTC.